This TCR beta chain was identified during a study of cytomegalovirus exposure and HLA in healthy donors. The study's findings and limits: Cytomegalovirus association was assigned to over 150 TCR beta chains.

This clone showed up just once. The antigen is undetermined. With 60 Vbeta and 13 Jbeta primers, the PCR was carried out. Profiled with immunoSEQ multiplex PCR; TCRdb holds only in-frame clones, not every one. The repertoire holds some 190,000 clones, with about 82% as singletons. This receptor was identified in a woman in her 30s in good health and CMV-seronegative. The sample comprised PBMCs.

The CDR3: CASSVGGQTNQPQHF. In nucleotides, the CDR3 is TGTGCCAGCAGCGTAGGGGGACAGACGAATCAGCCCCAGCATTTT. The chain carries TRBV9 and TRBJ1-5, with 7 positions matching TRBD1. CDR1 and CDR2 (germline): SGDLS, YYNGEE. The CDR3 has 15 residues. The ends lost 0 bases at V and 4 bases at J; junction bases unmatched: 4.